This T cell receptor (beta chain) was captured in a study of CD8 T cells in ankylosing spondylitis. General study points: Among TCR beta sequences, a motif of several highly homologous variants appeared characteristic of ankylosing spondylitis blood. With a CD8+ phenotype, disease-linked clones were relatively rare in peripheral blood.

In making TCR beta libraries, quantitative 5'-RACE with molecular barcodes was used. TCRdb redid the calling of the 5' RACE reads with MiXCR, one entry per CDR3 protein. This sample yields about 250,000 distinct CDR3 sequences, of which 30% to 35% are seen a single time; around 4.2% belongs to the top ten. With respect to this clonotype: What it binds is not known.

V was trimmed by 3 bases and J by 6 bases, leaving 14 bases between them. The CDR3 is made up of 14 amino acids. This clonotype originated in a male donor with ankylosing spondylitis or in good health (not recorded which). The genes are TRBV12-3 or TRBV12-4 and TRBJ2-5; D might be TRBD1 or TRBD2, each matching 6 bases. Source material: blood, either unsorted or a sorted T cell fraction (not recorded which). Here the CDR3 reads CASSFPQGRKTQYF. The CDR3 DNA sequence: TGTGCCAGCAGTTTCCCCCAGGGGAGGAAGACCCAGTACTTC.